This TCR beta chain was found in a study of T cell changes during pregnancy in multiple sclerosis. Germline V gene lookup returns CDR1 LNHNV and CDR2 YYDKDF (reference sequence). The CDR3 has 14 residues. V lost 8 bases to trimming and J lost 6 bases; unmatched junction nucleotides: 9. Data came from immunoSEQ multiplex PCR; TCRdb stores just in-frame clones and leaves some out. The table lists 50,000 to 70,000 clones, roughly nine tenths of them singletons, with roughly 5.2% in the top ten. The chain employs TRBV15 and TRBJ1-5; TRBD1 agrees at 8 bases. Sequenced material: CD8+ T cells from peripheral blood mononuclear cells, taken before pregnancy. This sequence was found in a female donor with multiple sclerosis, enrolled in a pregnancy study. The CDR3 DNA follows: TGTGCCACCTACAATACAGGGGGAGGTCAGCCCCAGCATTTT. Its translation: CATYNTGGGQPQHF.